This T cell receptor beta chain appears in the sequencing data of a study of early stage breast cancer tumors. The overall study: The ER+/PR+/HER2- tumors included fewer than ten ductal and four lobular carcinomas. Samples were sequenced at about 9.9-fold average coverage. Study-wide results and limits: Chain pairing and CD4, CD8 or FOXP3 expression were not captured.

Sequencing used immunoSEQ multiplex PCR; TCRdb keeps in-frame clones, though not all of them. The repertoire holds approximately 50,000 clones, over 65% seen once, with about 3.7% in the top ten. With respect to this clone: No antigen is known for it.

There are 15 residues in the CDR3. CDR1 is SGHNT and CDR2 is YYREEE in the germline V gene (reference sequence). Trimming took off 0 bases at V and 0 bases at J, with 9 bases between the two ends. The sample comprised blood. The receptor was derived from a person in their thirties with breast cancer. V usage is TRBV5-4 and J usage is TRBJ1-1; D unresolved. The CDR3, as DNA: TGTGCCAGCAGCTTGGCTGCTTCCATGAACACTGAAGCTTTCTTT. Protein sequence: CASSLAASMNTEAFF.